The present T cell receptor beta chain was sequenced within a study of T-cell reconstitution after alpha-beta-depleted transplantation in children. Study-wide results and limits: Surviving recipient T cells and intrathymic progenitors accounted for some patients' high TCRbeta diversity at day 60. Two months or so post-transplant, alpha-beta T cells reportedly derived from several hundred expanded graft clones.

Preparation of the TCRbeta library used unique molecular identifiers. TCRdb used MiXCR to reprocess the PCR reads, holding one entry per CDR3 protein. Here the sample spans approximately 290,000 distinct CDR3 sequences, around 10% being singletons. The junction had 5 bases not matched to a gene; V was cut back by 3 bases and J by 9 bases. The CDR3 totals 14 residues. Germline assignment: CDR1 SGHTA and CDR2 FQGTGA. This clonotype was seen ten or more times. Its antigen is as yet unknown. The receptor was derived from a male patient under 10 years old who had a stem cell transplant for chronic granulomatous disease, so the T cells may come from the graft donor. V gene TRBV7-3 combines with J gene TRBJ2-1; TRBD2 aligns across 10 bases. The material was peripheral blood, obtained 180 days after TCRalphabeta/CD19-depleted stem cell transplant. CDR3 nucleotides: TGTGCCAGCAGCTTGAACCTAGCGGGAGTTGAGCAGTTCTTC. Its protein product is CASSLNLAGVEQFF.